The present T cell receptor beta chain was sequenced within a study of tumor-infiltrating lymphocytes in localized non-small cell lung cancer. Whole-study findings and limits: Recurrence-free survival showed no association with tumor T-cell fraction. TCR sequencing covered a subset of patients with enough tissue. Compared with uninvolved lung, tumors showed higher T cell infiltration by TCRbeta sequencing.

Clones were sequenced by immunoSEQ multiplex PCR, and TCRdb holds only the in-frame ones, with some missing. The table records some 14,000 clones, 65% to 75% of them present only once. As for this clone: The antigen remains unidentified. The same CDR3 arises from other DNA sequences in this sample as well.

Sequencing used lung tumor tissue. This TCR came from a human donor with non-small cell lung cancer.

The CDR3 spells CASSLTGTSYGYTF. As DNA, the CDR3 is TGTGCCAGCAGTTTAACCGGGACAAGCTATGGCTACACCTTC. V usage is TRBV6-5 and J usage is TRBJ1-2, with D perhaps matching TRBD1 (6 bases). In germline, CDR1 is MNHEY, CDR2 SVGAGI. This CDR3 comprises 14 residues. Trimming removed 4 bases from V and 4 bases from J, with 13 bases in between.